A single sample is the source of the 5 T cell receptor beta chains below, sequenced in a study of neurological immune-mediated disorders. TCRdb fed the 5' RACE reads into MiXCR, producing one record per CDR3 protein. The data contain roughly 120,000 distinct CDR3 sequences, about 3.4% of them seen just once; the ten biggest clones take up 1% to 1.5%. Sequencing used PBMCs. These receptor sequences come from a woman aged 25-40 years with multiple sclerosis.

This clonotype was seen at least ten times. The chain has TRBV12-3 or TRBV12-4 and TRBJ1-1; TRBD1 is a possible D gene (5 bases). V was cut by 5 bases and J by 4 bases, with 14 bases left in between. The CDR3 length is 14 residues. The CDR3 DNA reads TGTGCCAGCAGTCATGGGGCCTTCGGCACTGAAGCTTTCTTT. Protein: CASSHGAFGTEAFF.

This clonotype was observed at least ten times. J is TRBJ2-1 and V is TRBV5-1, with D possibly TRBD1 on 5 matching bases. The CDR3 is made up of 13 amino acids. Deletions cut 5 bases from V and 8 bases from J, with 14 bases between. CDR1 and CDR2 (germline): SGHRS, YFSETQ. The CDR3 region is CASRTAPQHEQFF. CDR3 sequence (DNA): TGCGCCAGCAGGACAGCCCCCCAACATGAGCAGTTCTTC.

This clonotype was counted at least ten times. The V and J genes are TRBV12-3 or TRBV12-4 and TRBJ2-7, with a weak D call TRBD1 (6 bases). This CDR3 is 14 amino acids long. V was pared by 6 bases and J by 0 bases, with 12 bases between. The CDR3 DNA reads TGTGCCAGCAGCAGGACAGAACCCTCCTACGAGCAGTACTTC. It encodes CASSRTEPSYEQYF.

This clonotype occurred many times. CDR3 loop: CATSRTRVVRNTIYF. Written as DNA, the CDR3 is TGTGCCACCAGCAGAACCCGGGTCGTGAGGAACACCATATATTTT. J is TRBJ1-3 and V is TRBV15; no definite D call. CDR3 length: 15 amino acids. Trimming cost V 2 bases and J 7 bases, with 15 bases left between them. Germline lookup yields CDR1 LNHNV and CDR2 YYDKDF (reference sequence).

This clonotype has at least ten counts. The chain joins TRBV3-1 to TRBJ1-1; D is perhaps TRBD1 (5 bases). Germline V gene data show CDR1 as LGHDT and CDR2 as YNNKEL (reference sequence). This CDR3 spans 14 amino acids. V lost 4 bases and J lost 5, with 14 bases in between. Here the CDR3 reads CASSPVTGTTEAFF. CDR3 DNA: TGTGCCAGCAGCCCCGTGACGGGGACGACTGAAGCTTTCTTT.